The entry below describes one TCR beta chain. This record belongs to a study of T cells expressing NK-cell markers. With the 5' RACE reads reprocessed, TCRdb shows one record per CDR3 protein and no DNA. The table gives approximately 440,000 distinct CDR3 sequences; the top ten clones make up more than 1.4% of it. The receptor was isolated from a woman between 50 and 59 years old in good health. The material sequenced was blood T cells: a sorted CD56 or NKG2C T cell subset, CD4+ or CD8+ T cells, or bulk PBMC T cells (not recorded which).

The CDR3 sequence: CAISPAGDQPQHF. V gene TRBV10-3 combines with J gene TRBJ1-5; TCRdb returns TRBD1, unconfirmable since there is no DNA. The length of the CDR3 is 13 residues. Looked up from germline, CDR1 is ENHRY and CDR2 is SYGVKD.